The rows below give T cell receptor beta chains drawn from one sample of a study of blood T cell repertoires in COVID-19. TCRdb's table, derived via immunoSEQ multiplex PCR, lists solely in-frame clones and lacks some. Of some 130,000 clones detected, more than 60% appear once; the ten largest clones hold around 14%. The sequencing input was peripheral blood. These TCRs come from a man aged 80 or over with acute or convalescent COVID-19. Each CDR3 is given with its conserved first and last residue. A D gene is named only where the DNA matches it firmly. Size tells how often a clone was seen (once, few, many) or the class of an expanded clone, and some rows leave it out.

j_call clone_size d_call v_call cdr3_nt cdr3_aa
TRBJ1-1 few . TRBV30 TGTGCCTGGGAACAGTACACCACTGAAGCTTTCTTT CAWEQYTTEAFF
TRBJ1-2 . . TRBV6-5 TGTGCCAGCAGTTACGGCGGATTCGGCTACACCTTC CASSYGGFGYTF
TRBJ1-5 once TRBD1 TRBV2 TGTGCCAGCAGTGGGACAGGGAGCAATCAGCCCCAGCATTTT CASSGTGSNQPQHF
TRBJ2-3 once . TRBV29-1 TGCAGCGTTGAGGGTTCGGGTTCTAGCACAGATACGCAGTATTTT CSVEGSGSSTDTQYF
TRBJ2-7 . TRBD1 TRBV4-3 TGCGCCAGCAGCATAGGACAGGGGAACTACGAGCAGTACTTC CASSIGQGNYEQYF
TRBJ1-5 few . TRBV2 TGTGCCAGCAGCCCTAGTGGTCAGCCCCAGCATTTT CASSPSGQPQHF
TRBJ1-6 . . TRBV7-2 TGTGCCAGCGCCCGGAGTACGGGTGGTAATTCACCCCTCCACTTT CASARSTGGNSPLHF
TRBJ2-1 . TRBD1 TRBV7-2 TGTGCCAGCAGCCACGATCGACAGGGATGGAATGAGCAGTTCTTC CASSHDRQGWNEQFF
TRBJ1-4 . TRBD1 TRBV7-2 TGTGCCAGCAGCTTAGGGGGGGACAGGAATGAAAAACTGTTTTTT CASSLGGDRNEKLFF
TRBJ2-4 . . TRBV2 TGTGCCAGCAAGGTGCGGACAGTGGGTCTAGCCAAAAACATTCAGTACTTC CASKVRTVGLAKNIQYF
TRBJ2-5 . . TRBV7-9 TGTGCCAGCAGCTTAGCGGCAAAAGAGACCCAGTACTTC CASSLAAKETQYF
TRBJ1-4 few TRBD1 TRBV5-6 TGTGCCAGCAGCTGGCAAACCGGGACAGGGGATGAAAAACTGTTTTTT CASSWQTGTGDEKLFF
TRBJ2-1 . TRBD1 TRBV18 TGTGCCAGCTCAGTTGGGACAGGCAACTACAATGAGCAGTTCTTC CASSVGTGNYNEQFF
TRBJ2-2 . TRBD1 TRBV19 TGTGCCAGTCGGGGGACAGGACTCTCCGGGGAGCTGTTTTTT CASRGTGLSGELFF
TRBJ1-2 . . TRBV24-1 TGTGCCACCAGTCCAGGGGCTAACTATGGCTACACCTTC CATSPGANYGYTF
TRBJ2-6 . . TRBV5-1 TGCGCCAGCAGCTTGGGGGGGGCGGGGGCAGCTGGGGCCAACGTCCTGACTTTC CASSLGGAGAAGANVLTF
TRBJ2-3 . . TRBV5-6 TGTGCCAGCAGGCAACAAGATACGCAGTATTTT CASRQQDTQYF
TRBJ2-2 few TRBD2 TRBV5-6 TGTGCCAGCAGCCCCAGACTAGCGGGGGGAACCGGGGAGCTGTTTTTT CASSPRLAGGTGELFF
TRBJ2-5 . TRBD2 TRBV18 TGTGCCAGCTCACCCCCGGGACTAGCGGGGGGGTGGTCCCAAGAGACCCAGTACTTC CASSPPGLAGGWSQETQYF
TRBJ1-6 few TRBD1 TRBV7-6 TGTGCCAGCAGCTCGGGACAGGTTCTTTCACCCCTCCACTTT CASSSGQVLSPLHF
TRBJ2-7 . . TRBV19 TGTGCCAGTAGATCACCGCAAACAGGGAATCACGGGGAGCAGTACTTC CASRSPQTGNHGEQYF
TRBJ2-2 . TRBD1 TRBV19 TGTGCCAGTGACCCCGGGACAGCGAACACCGGGGAGCTGTTTTTT CASDPGTANTGELFF
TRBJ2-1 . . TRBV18 TGTGCCAGCTCACCACGCGGACAGCTGAATGAGCAGTTCTTC CASSPRGQLNEQFF
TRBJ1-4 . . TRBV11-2 TGTGCCAGCAGCCGGGGGGGGGCTGAAAAACTGTTTTTT CASSRGGAEKLFF
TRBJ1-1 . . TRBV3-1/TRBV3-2 TGTGCCAGCAGCCAAGTTCTGCCCTTCCGACTTAACACTGAAGCTTTCTTT CASSQVLPFRLNTEAFF
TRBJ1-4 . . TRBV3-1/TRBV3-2 TGTGCCACGTCACAGGGCTCGCCCCTGGGTCCTAATGAAAAACTGTTTTTT CATSQGSPLGPNEKLFF